The rows below give T cell receptor beta chains drawn from one sample of a study of blood T cell repertoires in COVID-19. Sequenced by immunoSEQ multiplex PCR; TCRdb stores in-frame clones only, minus some. The table has approximately 200,000 clones, more than 60% seen once. Sequencing used peripheral blood. Every receptor here comes from a woman aged 45-65 years with acute or convalescent COVID-19. The CDR3 runs from the conserved cysteine through the conserved F or W. A D gene is named only where the DNA matches it firmly. Where a row states a size, it is once, few, many or the class of an expanded clone; other rows omit it.

TRBJ1-5 TRBV6-5 NA NA CASRSDRFSNQPQHF TGTGCCAGCAGATCTGACAGATTTAGCAATCAGCCCCAGCATTTT
TRBJ2-7 TRBV5-1 TRBD2 NA CASSPGGAGGRAYEQYF TGCGCCAGCAGCCCCGGGGGAGCGGGAGGTAGAGCCTACGAGCAGTACTTC
TRBJ2-7 TRBV9 NA NA CASISGVAYEQYF TGTGCCAGCATCAGCGGAGTGGCCTACGAGCAGTACTTC
TRBJ1-2 TRBV5-6 TRBD1 NA CASSLGQGARGGYTF TGTGCCAGCAGCTTGGGGCAGGGGGCGAGAGGTGGCTACACCTTC
TRBJ2-7 TRBV27 TRBD2 few CASSWASGSSYEQYF TGTGCCAGCAGTTGGGCTAGCGGTAGCTCCTACGAGCAGTACTTC
TRBJ1-2 TRBV7-2 NA NA CASSLSGRGLSNYGYTF TGTGCCAGCAGCTTAAGTGGACGGGGACTGTCTAACTATGGCTACACCTTC
TRBJ2-7 TRBV29-1 NA NA CSVGRGPYEQYF TGCAGCGTCGGCAGGGGACCCTACGAGCAGTACTTC
TRBJ2-3 TRBV19 TRBD1 once CASTLDRGSDTQYF TGTGCCAGTACCTTGGACAGGGGTAGCGATACGCAGTATTTT
TRBJ2-1 TRBV4-3 NA NA CASSQERGTRGEQFF TGCGCCAGCAGCCAAGAACGAGGGACACGCGGTGAGCAGTTCTTC
TRBJ2-7 TRBV4-1 TRBD1 NA CASSQARRGYSYEQYF TGCGCCAGCAGCCAGGCTCGCAGGGGGTACTCCTACGAGCAGTACTTC
TRBJ1-1 TRBV13 TRBD1 NA CASSWGDRGTEAFF TGTGCCAGCAGCTGGGGGGACAGGGGAACTGAAGCTTTCTTT
TRBJ1-5 TRBV19 TRBD1 NA CASRRGQGNQPQHF TGTGCCAGTAGGAGGGGACAGGGGAATCAGCCCCAGCATTTT
TRBJ2-1 TRBV29-1 TRBD2 NA CSGGTSRNNEQFF TGCAGCGGCGGGACTAGCAGGAACAATGAGCAGTTCTTC
TRBJ2-7 TRBV28 NA few CASSPDYEQYF TGTGCCAGCAGTCCAGACTACGAGCAGTACTTC
TRBJ2-2 TRBV5-6 NA NA CASSLEVRSGELFF TGTGCCAGCAGCCTCGAAGTACGGAGCGGGGAGCTGTTTTTT
TRBJ2-7 TRBV29-1 NA NA CSVGSGPGESQYF TGCAGCGTTGGAAGTGGTCCGGGAGAGTCGCAATACTTC
TRBJ1-2 TRBV14 NA NA CASSQDFPGIYGYTF TGTGCCAGCAGCCAAGATTTTCCAGGGATCTATGGCTACACCTTC
TRBJ2-5 TRBV11-2 TRBD1 NA CASSPGTGGRRETQYF TGTGCCAGCAGCCCGGGGACAGGGGGCCGTCGGGAGACCCAGTACTTC
TRBJ2-1 TRBV9 TRBD2 NA CASSVFAAGTSGRAPYNEQFF TGTGCCAGCAGCGTATTTGCCGCCGGGACTAGCGGGAGGGCCCCCTACAATGAGCAGTTCTTC
TRBJ1-5 TRBV5-8 NA once CASSLGTISNQPQHF TGTGCCAGCAGCTTGGGGACAATTAGCAATCAGCCCCAGCATTTT
TRBJ1-1 TRBV11-2 TRBD1 NA CASSLDGQTGNKAFF TGTGCCAGCAGCTTAGATGGGCAGACAGGGAATAAAGCTTTCTTT
TRBJ1-5 TRBV5-1 TRBD1 few CASKEGTANQPQHF TGCGCCAGCAAAGAAGGGACAGCTAATCAGCCCCAGCATTTT
TRBJ2-7 TRBV20-1 NA NA CSASVLRQGTYEQYF TGCAGTGCTAGTGTTTTAAGGCAGGGAACCTACGAGCAGTACTTC
TRBJ1-1 TRBV18 TRBD1 NA CASSHRGEQDTEAFF TGTGCCAGCTCACACAGGGGGGAACAGGACACTGAAGCTTTCTTT
TRBJ1-4 TRBV18 NA NA CASSLTQAFNEKLFF TGTGCCAGCTCACTAACACAGGCTTTTAATGAAAAACTGTTTTTT
TRBJ2-1 TRBV7-8 TRBD2 many CASSLAYGAGGPSQFF TGTGCCAGCAGCTTAGCGTACGGGGCGGGAGGCCCCTCTCAGTTCTTC
TRBJ1-5 TRBV19 NA NA CASSRSGFNQPQHF TGTGCCAGTAGTAGGTCAGGTTTCAATCAGCCCCAGCATTTT
TRBJ2-7 TRBV2 TRBD2 NA CASSEALAGGLSGRQYF TGTGCCAGCAGTGAAGCGCTAGCGGGGGGGCTTAGTGGAAGACAGTACTTC
TRBJ1-5 TRBV19 TRBD1 NA CASSSRTGGRQPQHF TGTGCCAGTAGTTCCCGGACAGGGGGTCGACAGCCCCAGCATTTT
TRBJ2-5 TRBV6-6 TRBD1 once CASSYLQGAQETQYF TGTGCCAGCAGTTACCTACAGGGGGCCCAAGAGACCCAGTACTTC
TRBJ1-2 TRBV4-1 TRBD1 NA CASRRTQGQGFYGYTF TGCGCCAGCAGAAGAACGCAGGGACAGGGGTTCTATGGCTACACCTTC
TRBJ2-5 TRBV5-1 NA few CASSLLAMRDEETQYF TGCGCCAGCAGCTTGCTAGCGATGAGGGATGAAGAGACCCAGTACTTC
TRBJ2-7 TRBV5-1 TRBD1 NA CASSLSGTGGSYEQYF TGCGCCAGCAGCTTGTCGGGGACAGGGGGATCCTACGAGCAGTACTTC
TRBJ2-1 TRBV6-6 TRBD1 NA CASSPPRQGSSYNEQFF TGTGCCAGCAGTCCTCCTCGACAGGGGAGCTCCTACAATGAGCAGTTCTTC
TRBJ1-5 TRBV5-1 TRBD1 NA CASSLGTGTGYQPQHF TGCGCCAGCAGCCTGGGGACCGGGACAGGGTATCAGCCCCAGCATTTT
TRBJ2-7 TRBV11-2 NA NA CASSLGGGMRSYEQYF TGTGCCAGCAGCTTAGGGGGAGGCATGCGATCCTACGAGCAGTACTTC
TRBJ1-3 TRBV28 TRBD1 NA CASSFRTRGSGNTIYF TGTGCCAGCAGTTTCCGAACCAGGGGGTCAGGAAACACCATATATTTT
TRBJ2-4 TRBV6-2/TRBV6-3 NA NA CASSDHDRENIQYF TGTGCCAGCAGTGATCACGACAGAGAAAACATTCAGTACTTC
TRBJ1-3 TRBV7-2 NA NA CASSLEQGYSGNTIYF TGTGCCAGCAGCTTAGAGCAGGGCTACTCTGGAAACACCATATATTTT
TRBJ1-1 TRBV5-1 NA once CASSLDDRYTEAFF TGCGCCAGCAGCTTGGACGACAGGTACACTGAAGCTTTCTTT
TRBJ1-1 TRBV7-2 TRBD1 few CASSPSDRVAEAFF TGTGCCAGCAGCCCCTCCGACAGGGTCGCTGAAGCTTTCTTT
TRBJ1-1 TRBV18 NA NA CASSPQHGGDEAFF TGTGCCAGCTCACCCCAGCACGGGGGGGATGAAGCTTTCTTT
TRBJ1-2 TRBV7-2 TRBD1 NA CASSFDRGRGYTF TGTGCCAGCAGCTTTGACAGGGGTCGCGGCTACACCTTC
TRBJ1-6 TRBV3-1/TRBV3-2 NA NA CASRQQGGSSPLHF TGTGCCAGCAGGCAACAGGGAGGCAGTTCACCCCTCCACTTT
TRBJ1-1 TRBV20-1 NA NA CSASTVTEAFF TGCAGTGCTTCGACAGTCACTGAAGCTTTCTTT
TRBJ2-7 TRBV5-1 TRBD2 NA CASSFSGGSSYEQYF TGCGCCAGCAGCTTTAGCGGGGGGAGCTCCTACGAGCAGTACTTC
TRBJ1-5 TRBV2 NA once CASSPGGSQPQHF TGTGCCAGCAGTCCCGGGGGGAGTCAGCCCCAGCATTTT
TRBJ1-6 TRBV18 NA NA CASSPRGHSYNSPLHF TGTGCCAGCTCACCACGCGGCCACTCCTATAATTCACCCCTCCACTTT
TRBJ1-2 TRBV5-6 NA NA CASSLPRDPRYGYTF TGTGCCAGCAGCTTGCCCCGAGATCCGCGCTATGGCTACACCTTC
TRBJ2-1 TRBV7-2 TRBD2 few CASSPRLGGNEQFF TGTGCCAGCAGCCCCAGACTGGGGGGGAATGAGCAGTTCTTC
TRBJ2-7 TRBV5-6 TRBD1 NA CASSSGGPHEQYF TGTGCCAGCAGCTCAGGGGGACCCCACGAGCAGTACTTC
TRBJ2-7 TRBV27 TRBD2 NA CASSSGGSSYEQYF TGTGCCAGCAGTTCGGGGGGGAGCTCCTACGAGCAGTACTTC
TRBJ1-6 TRBV11-2 NA NA CASSLLIGSYNSPLHF TGTGCCAGCAGCCTCCTAATCGGGTCTTATAATTCACCCCTCCACTTT
TRBJ1-3 TRBV20-1 NA few CSARQINTIYF TGCAGTGCTAGACAGATAAACACCATATATTTT
TRBJ2-5 TRBV5-4 TRBD1 NA CASRRDREETQYF TGTGCCAGCAGGCGTGACAGGGAAGAGACCCAGTACTTC
TRBJ2-2 TRBV24-1 TRBD1 NA CATGRQGTGELFF TGTGCCACCGGCAGACAGGGCACCGGGGAGCTGTTTTTT
TRBJ1-2 TRBV28 TRBD1 once CASSFPGQGAVYGYTF TGTGCCAGCAGTTTTCCGGGACAGGGGGCTGTCTATGGCTACACCTTC
TRBJ1-2 TRBV7-2 NA NA CASSSLQGRGYTF TGTGCCAGCAGCTCGCTTCAGGGTCGTGGCTACACCTTC
TRBJ2-3 TRBV28 TRBD2 NA CASSPPGGLADTQYF TGTGCCAGCAGTCCCCCGGGGGGTTTAGCAGATACGCAGTATTTT